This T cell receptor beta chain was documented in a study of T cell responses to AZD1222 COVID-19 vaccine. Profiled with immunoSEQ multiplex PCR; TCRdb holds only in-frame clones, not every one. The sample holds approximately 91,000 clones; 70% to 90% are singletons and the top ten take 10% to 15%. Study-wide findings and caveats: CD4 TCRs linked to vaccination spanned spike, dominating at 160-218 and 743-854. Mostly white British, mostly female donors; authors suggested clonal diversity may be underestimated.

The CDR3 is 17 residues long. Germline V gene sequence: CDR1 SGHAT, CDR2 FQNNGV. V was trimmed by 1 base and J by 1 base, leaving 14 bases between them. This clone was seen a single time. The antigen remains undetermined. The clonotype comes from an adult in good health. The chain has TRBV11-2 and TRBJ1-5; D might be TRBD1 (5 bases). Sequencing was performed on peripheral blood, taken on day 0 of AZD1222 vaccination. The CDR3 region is CASSLGIGVSSNQPQHF. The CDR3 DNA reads TGTGCCAGCAGCTTAGGTATAGGGGTGTCAAGCAATCAGCCCCAGCATTTT. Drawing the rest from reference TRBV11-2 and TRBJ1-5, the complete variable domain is EAGVAQSPRYKIIEKRQSVAFWCNPISGHATLYWYQQILGQGPKLLIQFQNNGVVDDSQLPKDRFSAERLKGVDSTLKIQPAKLEDSAVYLCASSLGIGVSSNQPQHFGDGTRLSIL.